This T cell receptor beta chain appears in the sequencing data of a study of early T cells in non-severe SARS-CoV-2 infection. Study-level information: Sequenced bulk RNA came from whole blood that was unsorted, and chains were unpaired.

A single record per CDR3 protein comes from TCRdb applying MiXCR to the 5' RACE reads. Of approximately 56,000 distinct CDR3 sequences listed, about 11% are singletons. Germline V CDR1 and CDR2: SQVTM, ANQGSEA. The CDR3 consists of 12 residues. V lost 4 bases and J 2 bases, leaving 9 bases between the germline ends. The rearrangement joins TRBV29-1 to TRBJ2-7; D gene unclear. Sequenced sample: whole blood. The source is an adult who was a healthcare worker with PCR-confirmed SARS-CoV-2 infection or an uninfected control (not recorded which). CDR3 sequence: CSVAGPTYEQYF. The CDR3 bases are TGCAGCGTTGCCGGACCCACCTACGAGCAGTACTTC.